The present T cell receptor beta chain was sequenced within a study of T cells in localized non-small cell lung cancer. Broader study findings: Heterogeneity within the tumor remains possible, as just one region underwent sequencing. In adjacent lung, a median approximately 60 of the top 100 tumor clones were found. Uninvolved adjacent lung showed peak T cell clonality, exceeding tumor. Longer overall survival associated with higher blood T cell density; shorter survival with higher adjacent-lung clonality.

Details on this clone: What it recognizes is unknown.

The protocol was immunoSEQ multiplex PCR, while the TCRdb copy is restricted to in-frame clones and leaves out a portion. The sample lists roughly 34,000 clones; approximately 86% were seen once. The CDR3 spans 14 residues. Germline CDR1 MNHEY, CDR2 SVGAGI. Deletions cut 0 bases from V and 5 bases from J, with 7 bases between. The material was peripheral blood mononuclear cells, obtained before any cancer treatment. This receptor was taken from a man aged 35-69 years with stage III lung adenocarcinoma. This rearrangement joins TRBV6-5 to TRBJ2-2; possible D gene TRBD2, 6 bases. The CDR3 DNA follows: TGTGCCAGCAGTTACTCGGGGGGTACCGGGGAGCTGTTTTTT. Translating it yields CASSYSGGTGELFF.